This T cell receptor beta chain was sequenced during a study of blood T cell repertoires in COVID-19. Background on the study: The United States, Italy and Spain were the sources of the acute and convalescent COVID-19 samples. The analysed material was cDNA or gDNA that came from T cells, B-cell-depleted T cells, or PBMCs.

This CDR3 has 14 amino acids. Germline CDR1 KGHSH, CDR2 LQKENI. V lost 2 bases, J lost 0 bases, and 5 bases lay in between. Authors' processing steps: Amplifying reference gene primers gave estimates of nucleated cell counts. Only in-frame clones appear in the TCRdb table, and some are missing; sequencing was by immunoSEQ multiplex PCR. The V and J calls and the clone size are those of that table, but D and trimming were determined from the DNA. Of about 140,000 clones detected, 84% appear once; the ten largest clones hold about 5.5%. Sequenced material: PBMCs or T cells enriched from blood (not recorded which). The chain has TRBV18 and TRBJ2-1; D is possibly TRBD2 (5 bases). This receptor was identified in a man aged 35 to 55 with acute COVID-19. The CDR3: CASSPGSSYNEQFF. The CDR3 nucleotides are TGTGCCAGCTCACCAGGGAGCTCCTACAATGAGCAGTTCTTC.